The rows below give T cell receptor beta chains drawn from one sample of a study of CD8+CD57+ T cells in acquired aplastic anemia. TCRdb processed the reads anew with MiXCR; each CDR3 protein has one entry. The sample comprises some 200,000 distinct CDR3 sequences, over 55% of which are singletons, and roughly 61% rests with the top ten. The sample consisted of sorted CD4+, CD8+, or CD8+CD57+ T cells (not recorded which) from PBMCs. All receptors come from a human donor with aplastic anemia. Both conserved end residues are part of each CDR3. Each record gives: D gene, V gene, clone size, J gene, CDR3 DNA, CDR3 protein. D genes are given only for firm matches. A row's size may be missing; if present it is once, few, many or a size class.

>.|TRBV12-5|.|TRBJ2-3
TGTGCTAGTGGCCTAGGCCTCACAGATACGCAGTATTTT
CASGLGLTDTQYF
>.|TRBV20-1|many|TRBJ1-2
TGCAGTGCTAGAGATCCCGGGTCCTATGGCTACACCTTC
CSARDPGSYGYTF
>.|TRBV12-3/TRBV12-4|.|TRBJ1-6
TGTGCCAGCACCTCCCCGGGGACTCACACTAATAATTCACCCCTCCACTTT
CASTSPGTHTNNSPLHF
>.|TRBV6-6|.|TRBJ1-2
TGTGCCAGCAGTTACCCGGACACTTCCTATGGCTACACCTTC
CASSYPDTSYGYTF
>.|TRBV12-3/TRBV12-4|.|TRBJ2-7
TGTGCCAGCAGTATCTACAGGGTACGGGACGAGCAGTACTTC
CASSIYRVRDEQYF
>.|TRBV5-1|.|TRBJ2-7
TGCGCCAGCGCCGAGCAGTACTTC
CASAEQYF
>.|TRBV15|.|TRBJ1-2
TGTGCCACCAGCAGCTTGGGAGGGGGCTATGGCTACACCTTC
CATSSLGGGYGYTF
>.|TRBV7-7|few|TRBJ2-7
TGTGCTAGCAGCTCCGACGGAACCTACGAGCAGTACTTC
CASSSDGTYEQYF
>.|TRBV5-5|few|TRBJ1-6
TGTGCCAGCAGCCCCGGTTTACCACCCCTCCACTTT
CASSPGLPPLHF
>TRBD1|TRBV15|.|TRBJ2-3
TGTGCCACCAGCAGCTCCAGGTCCGGACAGGGGGGGGTTACTGAAGATACGCAGTATTTT
CATSSSRSGQGGVTEDTQYF